Shown below are 17 T cell receptor beta chains from a single sample sequenced in a study of T cell repertoires in cytomegalovirus infection. No antigen has been identified for these receptors. MiXCR was run by TCRdb on the reads, yielding one entry per CDR3 protein. Here the sample spans about 360,000 distinct CDR3 sequences, roughly 36% being singletons. The specimen comprised cultured PBMCs, sampled from culture after CMV antigen stimulation. Receptors originate from a human donor in good health (CMV status not recorded). Some clones in this sample may be carry-over from other donors' samples.

This clonotype has a count of ten or more. The CDR3 protein is CASTKLGVRDEQFF. The CDR3 DNA is TGTGCCAGCACCAAACTCGGCGTCCGCGATGAGCAGTTCTTC. This chain uses TRBV7-8 with TRBJ2-1, with D hard to call. V shed 7 bases and J shed 8 bases, with 18 bases lying between them. Germline CDR1 SGHVS, CDR2 FQNEAQ. The CDR3 has 14 amino acids.

This clonotype was seen only a few times. The chain uses TRBV10-3 and TRBJ2-1; TRBD1 matches 7 bases. The V gene's germline CDR1 is ENHRY and CDR2 SYGVKD. The ends lost 10 bases at V and 8 bases at J; junction bases unmatched: 14. The CDR3 spans 14 residues. The CDR3 nucleotides read TGTGCCACTAAAAGACAGGGAAACTTGGATGAGCAGTTCTTC. It specifies CATKRQGNLDEQFF.

This clonotype was recorded a few times. The chain links TRBV6-2 or TRBV6-3 to TRBJ2-5; perhaps TRBD2 as D (5 bases). Germline V gives CDR1 MNHEY, CDR2 SVGEGT. The CDR3 consists of 15 residues. The ends were cut back, 2 bases at V and 2 bases at J, with 12 bases in the middle. For the CDR3, the DNA is TGTGCCAGCAGTTACCCCGGACTGAAACAAGAGACCCAGTACTTC. It translates to CASSYPGLKQETQYF.

The chain has TRBV27 and TRBJ2-1; D unresolved. CDR1 and CDR2 (germline): MNHEY, SMNVEV (reference sequence). V gave up 4 bases and J gave up 7 bases, with 11 bases separating them. CDR3 length: 13 amino acids. This chain's CDR3 is CASSSEPWNEQFF. Here the CDR3 DNA reads TGTGCCAGCAGTTCCGAACCTTGGAATGAGCAGTTCTTC.

This clonotype was seen more than once but under ten times. J is TRBJ1-3 and V is TRBV7-3; TRBD1 agrees at 7 bases. J was trimmed by 4 bases and V by 5 bases; bases with no gene match: 2. In germline, CDR1 is SGHTA, CDR2 FQGTGA. This CDR3 spans 13 amino acids. CDR3 nucleotide sequence: TGTGCCAGCAGCACAGGGGAAGGAAACACCATATATTTT. Its protein product is CASSTGEGNTIYF.

V gene TRBV7-2 combines with J gene TRBJ1-3, with D uncertain. V shed 5 bases and J shed 3 bases, with 8 bases lying between them. Germline lookup yields CDR1 SGHTA and CDR2 FQGNSA. CDR3 length: 13 amino acids. The CDR3 region has the DNA TGTGCCAGCAGCGAAAGTTATGGAAACACCATATATTTT. It is translated as CASSESYGNTIYF.

In its sample, this clonotype was seen a few times. V gene TRBV6-6 combines with J gene TRBJ2-5, with 13 bases lining up with TRBD2. The CDR3 has 17 residues. J was trimmed by 1 base and V by 0 bases; bases with no gene match: 2. Germline CDR1 is MNHNY and CDR2 is SVGAGI (reference sequence). The DNA of the CDR3 is TGTGCCAGCAGTTACTCGAGACTAGCGGGAGGCCAAGAGACCCAGTACTTC. This encodes CASSYSRLAGGQETQYF.

The chain couples TRBV6-2 or TRBV6-3 to TRBJ1-3; no reliable D call. Germline V gives CDR1 MNHEY, CDR2 SVGEGT. The CDR3 is made up of 14 amino acids. Deletions cut 7 bases from V and 3 bases from J, with 13 bases between. The CDR3 DNA sequence: TGTGCCAGCAACGAACGGGATCGTGGAAACACCATATATTTT. It codes for CASNERDRGNTIYF.

This chain joins TRBV7-6 and TRBJ2-1; 10 nucleotides align to TRBD2. CDR1 and CDR2 (germline): SGHVS, FNYEAQ. The CDR3 covers 15 residues. J was trimmed by 7 bases and V by 3 bases; bases with no gene match: 6. DNA of the CDR3: TGTGCCAGCAGCTTCAAGCGGGAGGGTGCAAATGAGCAGTTCTTC. Encoded protein: CASSFKREGANEQFF. Together with reference TRBV7-6 and TRBJ2-1, the CDR3 gives the full variable domain: GAGVSQSPRYKVTKRGQDVALRCDPISGHVSLYWYRQALGQGPEFLTYFNYEAQQDKSGLPNDRFSAERPEGSISTLTIQRTEQRDSAMYRCASSFKREGANEQFFGPGTRLTVL.

The rearrangement links TRBV14 to TRBJ1-6; D gene uncertain. CDR3 length: 18 amino acids. V lost 2 bases and J 0 bases, leaving 14 bases between the germline ends. Germline lookup yields CDR1 SGHDN and CDR2 FVKESK. The CDR3, as DNA: TGTGCCAGCAGCCAATCGGGAGCGCGATTCTCCTATAATTCACCCCTCCACTTT. The encoded protein is CASSQSGARFSYNSPLHF.

The chain couples TRBV6-2 or TRBV6-3 to TRBJ2-7; 7 bases align to TRBD2. The CDR3 has 16 residues. V was clipped by 0 bases and J by 3 bases; unmatched bases: 8. The germline V gene has CDR1 MNHEY and CDR2 SVGEGT. The CDR3 region is CASSYSSSGIDYEQYF. The CDR3 region has the DNA TGTGCCAGCAGTTACTCTTCTAGCGGAATCGACTACGAGCAGTACTTC.

This chain connects TRBV2 to TRBJ2-1; D uncertain. Trimming took off 2 bases at V and 9 bases at J, with 11 bases between the two ends. Germline V CDR1 and CDR2: SNHLY, FYNNEI. CDR3 size: 13 residues. This chain's CDR3 is CASSEILPSEQFF. DNA of the CDR3: TGTGCCAGCAGTGAAATCCTCCCGTCTGAGCAGTTCTTC.

The chain combines TRBV19 with TRBJ2-3; D is unclear. This CDR3 has 14 amino acids. The germline V gene encodes CDR1 LNHDA and CDR2 SQIVND (reference sequence). Trimming pared 7 bases from V and 2 bases from J, leaving 13 bases between. The CDR3 loop is CASNPGDYTDTQYF. In DNA form, the CDR3 reads TGTGCCAGTAACCCTGGAGATTACACAGATACGCAGTATTTT.

The chain uses TRBV7-9 and TRBJ1-1, with a weak D call TRBD1 (6 bases). V dropped 5 bases and J dropped 3 bases, with 13 bases sitting between them. The CDR3 consists of 14 residues. Germline lookup yields CDR1 SEHNR and CDR2 FQNEAQ (reference sequence). Here the CDR3 DNA reads TGTGCCAGCAGCCAGGGTCAGGGGCACACTGAAGCTTTCTTT. Translating gives CASSQGQGHTEAFF.

This clonotype was counted only a few times. This rearrangement joins TRBV7-9 to TRBJ1-1; D is unclear. Trimming stripped 4 bases from V and 1 base from J, with 7 bases between. There are 13 residues in the CDR3. Looked up from germline, CDR1 is SEHNR and CDR2 is FQNEAQ (reference sequence). The CDR3 DNA sequence: TGTGCCAGCAGCTGGACCCAGAACACTGAAGCTTTCTTT. It specifies CASSWTQNTEAFF.

In the case of this clonotype: This may arise from a read error, as a much more abundant clone is one base away. J is TRBJ1-3 and V is TRBV7-2, with a possible D match to TRBD1 (5 bases). Germline assignment: CDR1 SGHTA and CDR2 FQGNSA. The CDR3 runs 17 residues. The CDR3 DNA is TGTGCCAGCAGCTCCCCGAGGGGAGGGGTGTCTGGAAACACCATATCTTTT. Translated, it gives CASSSPRGGVSGNTISF.

V usage is TRBV19 and J usage is TRBJ2-7; D call uncertain. CDR1 is LNHDA and CDR2 is SQIVND in the germline V gene (reference sequence). The CDR3 is made up of 13 amino acids. Deletions cut 5 bases from V and 3 bases from J, with 11 bases between. As DNA, the CDR3 is TGTGCCAGTAGTGCGAGTTTTCTCTACGAGCAGTACTTC. This gives the protein CASSASFLYEQYF.